A selection of T cell receptor beta chains follows, all from one sample in a study of shared clonotypes between healthy human individuals. The assay was immunoSEQ multiplex PCR, and TCRdb's table has in-frame clones only and misses some. The top ten clones hold about 10% of a sample with 300,000 to 400,000 clones, 73% of them seen once. The sample comprised memory CD4+ T cells sorted from blood. The receptors shown here come from a man under 40 in good health. Each CDR3 is given with its conserved first and last residue. Fields, in order: D gene, V gene, clone size, J gene, CDR3 DNA, CDR3 protein. D genes are given only for firm matches. Size is stated for part of the rows, as once, few or many counts, or as a class when the clone is expanded.

>TRBD2|TRBV6-1|-|TRBJ2-7
TGTGCCAGCAGACCCAGCGGGACGTACGAGCAGTACTTC
CASRPSGTYEQYF
>-|TRBV6-1|few|TRBJ2-3
TGTGCCAGCAGTGAGGCTGGTTACTCTAGCACAGATACGCAGTATTTT
CASSEAGYSSTDTQYF
>-|TRBV6-1|-|TRBJ1-5
TGTGCGGGGGAGCCGACCTTTAGCAATCAGCCCCAGCATTTT
CAGEPTFSNQPQHF
>TRBD2|TRBV9|few|TRBJ2-7
TGTGCCAGCAGCGTATTAGCGGGGGAGCAGTACTTC
CASSVLAGEQYF
>TRBD1|TRBV5-1|few|TRBJ2-7
TGCGCCAGCAGCGGAGACAGGGGGATGACCTACGAGCAGTACTTC
CASSGDRGMTYEQYF
>TRBD2|TRBV2|-|TRBJ2-3
TGTGCCAGCAGTGGAGGACTAGCGGGAAGGTTAGATACGCAGTATTTT
CASSGGLAGRLDTQYF
>TRBD2|TRBV5-4|-|TRBJ2-5
TGTGCCAGCAGCAATTGGGGACTAGACGAGACCCAGTACTTC
CASSNWGLDETQYF
>-|TRBV5-4|-|TRBJ2-3
TGTGCCAGCAGCTTGGGAGTAGATACATTCGATACGCAGTATTTT
CASSLGVDTFDTQYF
>-|TRBV25-1|-|TRBJ2-2
TGTGCCAGCAGTGCTACCAGAAACGCGAACACCGGGGAGCTGTTTTTT
CASSATRNANTGELFF
>TRBD1|TRBV19|-|TRBJ2-7
TGTGCCAGTAGTATACCGGGACGGGGAGCCAGGGGGGAGCAGTACTTC
CASSIPGRGARGEQYF
>TRBD1|TRBV11-1|-|TRBJ2-7
TGTGCCAGCAGCGACGACAGGCAGGGGGCTTACGAGCAGTACTTC
CASSDDRQGAYEQYF
>-|TRBV4-1|-|TRBJ2-7
TGCGCCAGCAGCCAAGGGGCCGGGGCAAACTACGAGCAGTACTTC
CASSQGAGANYEQYF
>-|TRBV18|few|TRBJ2-5
TGTGCCAGCTCACGGGCTAGGTGGGGAGAGACCCAGTACTTC
CASSRARWGETQYF
>TRBD1|TRBV6-6|-|TRBJ1-2
TGTGCCAGCAGTTCCCCAGGGGGATCCTATGGCTACACCTTC
CASSSPGGSYGYTF
>-|TRBV29-1|-|TRBJ1-4
TGCAGCGCAGGGGCAGTGAATGAAAAACTGTTTTTT
CSAGAVNEKLFF
>-|TRBV7-2|-|TRBJ1-5
TGTGCCAGCAGCTCGGTCGGGGGGCGTGGTAATCAGCCCCAGCATTTT
CASSSVGGRGNQPQHF
>-|TRBV4-3|-|TRBJ2-7
TGCGCCAGCAGCCAAGATTGGGGGTGGGGTGGCGAGCAGTACTTC
CASSQDWGWGGEQYF
>TRBD2|TRBV28|-|TRBJ2-3
TGTGCCAGCAGTCCTAGCGGGAGGGCCACAGATACGCAGTATTTT
CASSPSGRATDTQYF
>-|TRBV30|-|TRBJ1-6
TGTGCCTGCCCCTGGGGGTATAATTCACCCCTCCACTTT
CACPWGYNSPLHF
>-|TRBV7-2|-|TRBJ1-1
TGTGCCAGCAGCCCTGATTTTGGGGCTTTCAACACTGAAGCTTTCTTT
CASSPDFGAFNTEAFF
>TRBD1|TRBV2|-|TRBJ2-2
TGTGCCAGCAGGAAAGACAGGGGCGGCGGGGAGCTGTTTTTT
CASRKDRGGGELFF
>-|TRBV7-8|-|TRBJ2-1
TGTGCCAGCAGGACCGGAGCGGTAAATGAGCAGTTCTTC
CASRTGAVNEQFF
>TRBD1|TRBV5-1|once|TRBJ1-3
TGCGCCAGCAGCGTGAATCGACAGGGCGCGGACACCATATATTTT
CASSVNRQGADTIYF
>-|TRBV28|-|TRBJ1-5
TGTGCCAGCAGAACAGGGTTTAGCAATCAGCCCCAGCATTTT
CASRTGFSNQPQHF
>TRBD2|TRBV15|-|TRBJ2-1
TGTGCCACCAGCCGGACTAGCGCCCACAATGAGCAGTTCTTC
CATSRTSAHNEQFF
>TRBD1|TRBV29-1|-|TRBJ2-7
TGCAGCGTTTTGACAGGGGTCTACGAGCAGTACTTC
CSVLTGVYEQYF
>-|TRBV28|few|TRBJ2-1
TGTGCCAGCAGTGGCACGAGCTCCTACAATGAGCAGTTCTTC
CASSGTSSYNEQFF
>TRBD1|TRBV5-4|-|TRBJ2-1
TGTGCCAGCAGCAAGACAGGGGGCGTTGTCATCAATGAGCAGTTCTTC
CASSKTGGVVINEQFF
>TRBD1|TRBV7-9|-|TRBJ2-1
TGTGCCAGCAGCCAAGTCAGGGGGCCGTACAATGAGCAGTTCTTC
CASSQVRGPYNEQFF
>TRBD1|TRBV11-3|once|TRBJ2-3
TGTGCCAGCAGCTTAGGGGGACAGCCAGATACGCAGTATTTT
CASSLGGQPDTQYF
>-|TRBV6-4|-|TRBJ2-2
TGTGCCAGCAGTGACGGGGCCACCGGGGAGCTGTTTTTT
CASSDGATGELFF
>TRBD1|TRBV6-1|-|TRBJ1-4
TGTGCCAGCAGTGAATTCCGAGGGGGGACAGGGGGCGCAAGGGAAAAACTGTTTTTT
CASSEFRGGTGGAREKLFF
>-|TRBV2|-|TRBJ1-2
TGTGCCAGCAGTGCGGACAGTGTTTATGGCTACACCTTC
CASSADSVYGYTF
>-|TRBV27|-|TRBJ2-7
TGTGCCAGCAGTTTTGGTTGGCAGATCTCCTACGAGCAGTACTTC
CASSFGWQISYEQYF
>TRBD2|TRBV6-5|-|TRBJ2-1
TGTGCCAGCAGTTACTCAGTAGCGGGAGAAAATGAGCAGTTCTTC
CASSYSVAGENEQFF
>TRBD1|TRBV7-2|-|TRBJ2-7
TGTGCCAGCAGCTTCCCGGGACAGGGTACGGGGCAGTACTTC
CASSFPGQGTGQYF
>-|TRBV7-7|-|TRBJ2-7
TGTGCTAGCAGTCCTGGGGTCGGGACCTCCTTTGAGCAGTACTTC
CASSPGVGTSFEQYF
>TRBD1|TRBV5-1|-|TRBJ1-4
TGCGCCAGCAGCTTGACCGGACAGGGCGGGAATGAAAAACTGTTTTTT
CASSLTGQGGNEKLFF
>-|TRBV5-1|-|TRBJ2-7
TGCGCCAGCAGGGACTCAGGTTACGAGCAGTACTTC
CASRDSGYEQYF
>TRBD1|TRBV6-6|few|TRBJ1-2
TGTGCCAGCAGTGACAGGGACAGGGGGCTTGATGGCTACACCTTC
CASSDRDRGLDGYTF
>TRBD1|TRBV11-3|-|TRBJ2-1
TGTGCCAGCAGCACCGGACAGGGTGGGAACAATGAGCAGTTCTTC
CASSTGQGGNNEQFF
>-|TRBV6-1|-|TRBJ2-7
TGTGCCAGCAAAAATTCAGGGCAGCAGTACTTC
CASKNSGQQYF
>TRBD1|TRBV19|-|TRBJ1-2
TGTGCCAGTAGTAAGGGACAGAACCCTAAACTATATGGCTACACCTTC
CASSKGQNPKLYGYTF
>-|TRBV4-3|-|TRBJ1-5
TGCGCCAGCAGCCAAGAAGCAGGGCCAAATCAGCCCCAGCATTTT
CASSQEAGPNQPQHF
>-|TRBV29-1|-|TRBJ1-1
TGCAGCGTTGATGGGGGGCTGAACACTGAAGCTTTCTTT
CSVDGGLNTEAFF
>-|TRBV10-1|-|TRBJ2-1
TGCGCCAGCAGCCTCAGGGTGGGCGATGAGCAGTTCTTC
CASSLRVGDEQFF
>-|TRBV2|-|TRBJ2-1
TGTGCCAGCAGTGAGCTCTCCTACAATGAGCAGTTCTTC
CASSELSYNEQFF
>-|TRBV5-8|few|TRBJ2-1
TGTGCCAGCAGCCCCCTACTAGCTCTTTACAATGAGCAGTTCTTC
CASSPLLALYNEQFF
>TRBD1|TRBV7-6|-|TRBJ2-7
TGTGCCAGCAGCTTAGGACAGGGGGTTACCTACGAGCAGTACTTC
CASSLGQGVTYEQYF
>TRBD2|TRBV11-3|-|TRBJ2-2
TGTGCCAGCAGCTCAACTGGACTAGCCGACGGGGAGCTGTTTTTT
CASSSTGLADGELFF